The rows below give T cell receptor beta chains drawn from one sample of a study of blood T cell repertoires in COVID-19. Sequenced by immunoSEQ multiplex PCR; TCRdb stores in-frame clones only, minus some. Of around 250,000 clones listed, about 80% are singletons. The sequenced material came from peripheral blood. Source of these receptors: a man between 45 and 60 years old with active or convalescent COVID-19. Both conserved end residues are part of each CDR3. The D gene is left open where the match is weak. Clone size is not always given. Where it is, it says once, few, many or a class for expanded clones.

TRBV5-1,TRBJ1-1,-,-,CASSPGDRITEAFF,TGCGCCAGCAGCCCCGGAGACAGGATCACTGAAGCTTTCTTT
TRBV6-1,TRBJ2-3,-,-,CASSELGGGDTQYF,TGTGCCAGCAGTGAGCTCGGGGGTGGAGATACGCAGTATTTT
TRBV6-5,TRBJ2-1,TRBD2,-,CASSHLASGVDEQFF,TGTGCCAGCAGTCACCTGGCTAGCGGGGTAGATGAGCAGTTCTTC
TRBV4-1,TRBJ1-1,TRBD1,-,CASSDTRTGSYEAFF,TGCGCCAGCAGCGATACCCGGACAGGGAGTTATGAAGCTTTCTTT
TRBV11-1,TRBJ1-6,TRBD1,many,CASSSTQGRSPLHF,TGTGCCAGCAGCTCCACACAGGGGCGGTCACCCCTCCACTTT
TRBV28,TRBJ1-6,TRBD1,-,CASSSPRGRANSPLHF,TGTGCCAGCAGTTCGCCCAGGGGGCGAGCCAATTCACCCCTCCACTTT
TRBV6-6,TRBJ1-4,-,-,CASSYSTGGSEKLFF,TGTGCCAGCAGTTACTCGACGGGGGGTAGTGAAAAACTGTTTTTT
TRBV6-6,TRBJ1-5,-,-,CASSYSRTREPQHF,TGTGCCAGCAGTTACTCCCGGACGAGGGAGCCCCAGCATTTT
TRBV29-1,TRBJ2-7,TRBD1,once,CSVEVGTGYYEQYF,TGCAGCGTTGAAGTAGGGACAGGGTACTACGAGCAGTACTTC
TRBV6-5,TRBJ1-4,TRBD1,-,CASSYHGTGDEKLFF,TGTGCCAGCAGTTACCACGGGACAGGGGATGAAAAACTGTTTTTT
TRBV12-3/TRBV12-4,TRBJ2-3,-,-,CASSTWPIQYF,TGTGCCAGCAGTACATGGCCAATCCAGTATTTT
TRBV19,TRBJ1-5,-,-,CASRALQGGASNQPQHF,TGTGCCAGCCGAGCCCTTCAAGGAGGGGCTAGCAATCAGCCCCAGCATTTT
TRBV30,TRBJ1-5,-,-,CAWSAFNQPQHF,TGTGCCTGGAGTGCCTTCAATCAGCCCCAGCATTTT
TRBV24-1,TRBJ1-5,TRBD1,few,CATSDPGTGDNQPQHF,TGTGCCACCAGTGATCCCGGGACAGGGGACAATCAGCCCCAGCATTTT
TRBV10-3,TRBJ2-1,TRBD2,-,CAISEPLAGGRFGNEQFF,TGTGCCATCAGTGAACCACTAGCGGGGGGTCGTTTCGGCAATGAGCAGTTCTTC
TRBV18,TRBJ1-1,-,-,CASSPPGAQGRAEAFF,TGTGCCAGCTCACCACCGGGGGCCCAGGGAAGAGCTGAAGCTTTCTTT
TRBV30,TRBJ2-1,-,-,CAWSTAYNEQFF,TGTGCCTGGAGTACTGCCTACAATGAGCAGTTCTTC
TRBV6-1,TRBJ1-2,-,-,CASSEGRGGYTF,TGTGCCAGCAGTGAAGGGCGGGGTGGCTACACCTTC
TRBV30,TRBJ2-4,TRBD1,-,CAWSVSPYEGARSLAKNIQYF,TGTGCCTGGAGTGTTTCCCCCTACGAGGGGGCCCGAAGTCTAGCCAAAAACATTCAGTACTTC
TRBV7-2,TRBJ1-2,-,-,CASSSRGGVGYTF,TGTGCCAGCAGCTCAAGGGGGGGCGTTGGCTACACCTTC
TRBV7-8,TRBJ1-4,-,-,CASSPGEKLFF,TGTGCCAGCAGCCCGGGTGAAAAACTGTTTTTT
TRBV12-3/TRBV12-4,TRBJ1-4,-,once,CASRLRRGEKLFF,TGTGCCAGCAGGTTACGAAGGGGTGAAAAACTGTTTTTT
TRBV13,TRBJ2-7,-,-,CASSHRRGGAHEQYF,TGTGCCAGCAGCCACCGTAGGGGGGGCGCCCACGAGCAGTACTTC
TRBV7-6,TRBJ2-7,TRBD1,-,CASRSLPVGQGVGEQYF,TGTGCCAGCAGGTCACTACCCGTGGGACAGGGGGTGGGCGAGCAGTACTTC
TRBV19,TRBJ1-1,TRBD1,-,CASSILLPGQGNLNTEAFF,TGTGCCAGTAGTATTCTCCTCCCGGGACAGGGGAATTTGAACACTGAAGCTTTCTTT
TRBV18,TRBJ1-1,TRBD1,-,CASSPGTGENTEAFF,TGTGCCAGCTCACCTGGGACAGGGGAGAACACTGAAGCTTTCTTT
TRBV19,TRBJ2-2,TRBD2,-,CASRQLAGGPTGELFF,TGTGCCAGTAGACAACTAGCGGGGGGACCCACCGGGGAGCTGTTTTTT
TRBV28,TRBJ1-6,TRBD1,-,CASSFRDRHHSPLHF,TGTGCCAGCAGTTTCCGGGACAGGCATCATTCACCCCTCCACTTT
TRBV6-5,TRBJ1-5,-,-,CASYRGSNQPQHF,TGTGCCAGCTATCGGGGGAGCAATCAGCCCCAGCATTTT
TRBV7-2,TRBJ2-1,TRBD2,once,CASSHRGGASYNEQFF,TGTGCCAGCAGCCATCGGGGGGGGGCCTCCTACAATGAGCAGTTCTTC
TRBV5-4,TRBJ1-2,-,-,CASNHQRGGGF,TGTGCCAGCAACCACCAGCGAGGGGGGGGCTTC
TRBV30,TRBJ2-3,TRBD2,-,CAWGSSGGAVDTQYF,TGTGCCTGGGGGTCTAGCGGGGGGGCTGTAGATACGCAGTATTTT
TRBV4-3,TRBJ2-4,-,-,CASRWRALAKNIQYF,TGCGCCAGCAGATGGAGGGCCCTAGCCAAAAACATTCAGTACTTC
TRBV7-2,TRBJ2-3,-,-,CASNFGSGGTQYF,TGTGCCAGCAACTTCGGGAGCGGCGGTACGCAGTATTTT
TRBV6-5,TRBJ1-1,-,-,CASSLGVPNTEAFF,TGTGCCAGCAGTTTGGGAGTACCGAACACTGAAGCTTTCTTT
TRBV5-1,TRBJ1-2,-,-,CASSLVEGLYGYTF,TGCGCCAGCAGCTTGGTGGAGGGGCTCTATGGCTACACCTTC
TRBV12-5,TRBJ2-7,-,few,CASHFGGRSNEQYF,TGTGCTAGCCATTTTGGGGGCAGGAGCAACGAGCAGTACTTC
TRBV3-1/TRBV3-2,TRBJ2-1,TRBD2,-,CASSQILAGGFSYNEQFF,TGTGCCAGCAGCCAAATACTAGCGGGGGGGTTTTCCTACAATGAGCAGTTCTTC
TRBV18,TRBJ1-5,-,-,CASSPRQDLLPQHF,TGTGCCAGCTCACCACGACAGGACCTCCTGCCCCAGCATTTT
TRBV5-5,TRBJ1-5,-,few,CASSFSGDQPQHF,TGTGCCAGCAGCTTTTCAGGGGATCAGCCCCAGCATTTT
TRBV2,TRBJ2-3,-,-,CASGAQRNTDTQYF,TGTGCCAGTGGAGCGCAGCGGAACACAGATACGCAGTATTTT
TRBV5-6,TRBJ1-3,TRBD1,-,CASSPTGGTGNTIYF,TGTGCCAGCAGCCCGACAGGGGGGACTGGAAACACCATATATTTT
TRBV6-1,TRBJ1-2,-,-,CASSEAKGTYGYTF,TGTGCCAGCAGTGAAGCTAAAGGGACTTATGGCTACACCTTC
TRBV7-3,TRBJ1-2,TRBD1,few,CASSPGDRGGYTF,TGTGCCAGCAGCCCTGGGGACAGGGGTGGCTACACCTTC
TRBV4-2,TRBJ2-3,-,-,CASSQDSEGGGTDTQYF,TGTGCCAGCAGCCAAGATTCCGAAGGGGGGGGGACAGATACGCAGTATTTT
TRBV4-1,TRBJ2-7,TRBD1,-,CASSHPGQGGVEQYF,TGCGCCAGCAGCCACCCGGGACAGGGGGGAGTCGAGCAGTACTTC
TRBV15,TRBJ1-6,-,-,CATSRSRATDGSPLHF,TGTGCCACCAGCAGATCGAGGGCTACCGACGGTTCACCCCTCCACTTT
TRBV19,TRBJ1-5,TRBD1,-,CASILQGEDNQPQHF,TGTGCCAGTATCCTCCAGGGGGAAGACAATCAGCCCCAGCATTTT
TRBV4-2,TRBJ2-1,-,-,CASSQDFPQVYNEQFF,TGTGCCAGCAGCCAAGATTTCCCCCAGGTCTACAATGAGCAGTTCTTC
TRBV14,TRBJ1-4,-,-,CASSQDFAANEKLFF,TGTGCCAGCAGCCAAGACTTCGCGGCTAATGAAAAACTGTTTTTT
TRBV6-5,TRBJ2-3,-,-,CACGTLGGTQYF,TGTGCCTGCGGAACCCTTGGGGGGACGCAGTATTTT
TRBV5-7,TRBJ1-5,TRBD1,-,CASSLAVLGTASNQPQHF,TGTGCCAGCAGCTTGGCAGTCTTAGGGACAGCCAGCAATCAGCCCCAGCATTTT
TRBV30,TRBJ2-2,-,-,CAQRSGQNTGELFF,TGTGCCCAGCGGTCGGGACAGAACACCGGGGAGCTGTTTTTT
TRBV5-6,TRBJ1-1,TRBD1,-,CASSWGQGEAFF,TGTGCCAGCAGCTGGGGACAGGGTGAAGCTTTCTTT
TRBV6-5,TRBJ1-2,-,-,CASSPERVGGYTF,TGTGCCAGCAGCCCCGAGAGGGTTGGTGGCTACACCTTC
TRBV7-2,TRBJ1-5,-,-,CASSLIGGQPQHF,TGTGCCAGCAGCTTAATCGGGGGTCAGCCCCAGCATTTT
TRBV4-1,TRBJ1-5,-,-,CASSRGDNQPQHF,TGCGCCAGCAGCCGGGGCGACAATCAGCCCCAGCATTTT
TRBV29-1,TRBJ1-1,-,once,CSVVMRSAGRTEAFF,TGCAGCGTTGTTATGAGGAGCGCGGGACGCACTGAAGCTTTCTTT
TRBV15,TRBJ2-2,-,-,CATSNFMNTGELFF,TGTGCCACCAGCAACTTCATGAACACCGGGGAGCTGTTTTTT